This entry features one TCR beta chain sequence. Its antigen is not identified. This sample is part of a study of breast tumors, draining lymph nodes, adjacent tissues. TCRdb ran MiXCR on the multiplex PCR reads and lists one entry per CDR3 protein. Of 150,000 to 200,000 distinct CDR3 sequences listed, 33% are singletons. Samples came from axillary lymph nodes draining the breast cancer. Study-wide findings and caveats: Tumors had less TCR diversity than lymph nodes, more than nontumor tissue. Tumor T cell lymph node origin was a supported hypothesis, not proven.

This CDR3 is built from 16 residues. V shed 4 bases and J 2 bases; nucleotides not matched to a gene: 7. Germline V lookup: CDR1 MNHEY, CDR2 SVGEGT. What was sequenced was axillary lymph node tissue. The chain employs TRBV6-2 or TRBV6-3 and TRBJ2-5; 10 bases agree with TRBD2. This clonotype originated in a female donor with breast cancer. Some clones in this sample may be carry-over from other donors' samples. DNA of the CDR3: TGTGCCAGCAGTTGGGGGGGAGCGGGGGGGCAAGAGACCCAGTACTTC. As protein: CASSWGGAGGQETQYF.